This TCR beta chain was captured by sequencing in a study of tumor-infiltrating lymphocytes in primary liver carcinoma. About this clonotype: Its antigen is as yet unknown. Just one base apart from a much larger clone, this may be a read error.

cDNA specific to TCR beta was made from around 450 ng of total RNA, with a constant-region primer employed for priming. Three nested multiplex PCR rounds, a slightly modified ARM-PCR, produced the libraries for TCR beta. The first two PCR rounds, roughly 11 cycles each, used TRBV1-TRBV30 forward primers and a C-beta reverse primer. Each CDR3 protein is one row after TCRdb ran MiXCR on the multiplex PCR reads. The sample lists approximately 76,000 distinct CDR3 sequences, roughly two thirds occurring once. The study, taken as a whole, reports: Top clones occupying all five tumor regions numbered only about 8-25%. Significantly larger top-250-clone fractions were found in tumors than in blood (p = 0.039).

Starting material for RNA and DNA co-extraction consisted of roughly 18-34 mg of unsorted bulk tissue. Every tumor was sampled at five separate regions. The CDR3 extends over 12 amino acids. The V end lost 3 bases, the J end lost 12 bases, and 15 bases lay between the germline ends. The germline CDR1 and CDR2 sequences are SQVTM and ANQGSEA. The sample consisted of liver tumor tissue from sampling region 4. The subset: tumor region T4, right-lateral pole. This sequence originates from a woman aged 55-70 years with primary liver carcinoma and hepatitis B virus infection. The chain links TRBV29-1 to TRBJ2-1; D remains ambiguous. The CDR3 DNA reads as TGCAGCGTTGATCGGCGCGGTGATGGGCAGTTCTTC. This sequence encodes CSVDRRGDGQFF.